A selection of T cell receptor beta chains follows, all from one sample in a study of control samples from healthy donors and cancer patients. TCRdb's table, derived via immunoSEQ multiplex PCR, lists solely in-frame clones and lacks some. The table lists under 95,000 clones, approximately 84% of them singletons. Sequenced input: blood. Every receptor here comes from a man aged 45-60 years in good health. The CDR3 runs from the conserved cysteine through the conserved F or W. The order of the fields is clone size, D gene, V gene, J gene, CDR3 protein, CDR3 DNA. A D gene is named only where the DNA matches it firmly. Size is stated for part of the rows, as once, few or many counts, or as a class when the clone is expanded.

once,.,TRBV7-6,TRBJ2-3,CASSLMPAPDTQYF,TGTGCCAGCAGCTTAATGCCCGCCCCCGATACGCAGTATTTT
.,TRBD2,TRBV4-1,TRBJ2-1,CASSQDASGSLNEQFF,TGCGCCAGCAGCCAAGATGCTAGCGGGAGTTTAAATGAGCAGTTCTTC
.,TRBD1,TRBV5-1,TRBJ2-3,CASSSGTGGSSTDTQYF,TGCGCCAGCAGCTCCGGGACAGGGGGCTCGAGCACAGATACGCAGTATTTT
.,.,TRBV6-6,TRBJ1-4,CASMPQGTNEKLFF,TGTGCCAGCATGCCTCAGGGGACTAATGAAAAACTGTTTTTT
.,.,TRBV6-2/TRBV6-3,TRBJ2-7,CASSYDGSYEQYF,TGTGCCAGCAGTTATGACGGTTCCTACGAGCAGTACTTC
.,.,TRBV7-9,TRBJ2-3,CASSLSGTDTQYF,TGTGCCAGCAGCTTAAGCGGCACAGATACGCAGTATTTT
.,.,TRBV28,TRBJ2-3,CASSGTPRGTQYF,TGTGCCAGCAGTGGGACCCCCCGGGGAACGCAGTATTTT
.,.,TRBV5-1,TRBJ2-7,CASSSGTSSYEQYF,TGCGCCAGCAGCTCCGGGACATCCTCCTACGAGCAGTACTTC
.,.,TRBV6-5,TRBJ2-1,CASSQPGEFSLEQFF,TGTGCCAGCTCTCAGCCGGGGGAATTTTCGCTCGAGCAGTTCTTC
.,.,TRBV6-6,TRBJ2-7,CASSYAAPPYEQYF,TGTGCCAGCAGTTACGCAGCCCCCCCCTACGAGCAGTACTTC
.,TRBD1,TRBV19,TRBJ2-1,CATKRGQDYNEQFF,TGTGCCACCAAGAGGGGACAGGATTACAATGAGCAGTTCTTC
.,TRBD2,TRBV18,TRBJ2-2,CASSPQLAGVPGELFF,TGTGCCAGCTCACCGCAACTAGCGGGAGTACCCGGGGAGCTGTTTTTT
.,TRBD1,TRBV29-1,TRBJ2-3,CSLSTGGLSGSTDTQYF,TGCAGCCTGAGTACAGGGGGGTTGTCGGGTAGCACAGATACGCAGTATTTT
.,.,TRBV19,TRBJ2-1,CASSIARGTNEQFF,TGTGCCAGTAGTATAGCCCGAGGAACCAATGAGCAGTTCTTC
.,.,TRBV19,TRBJ2-2,CASSRGGTTGELFF,TGTGCCAGTAGTAGGGGGGGCACCACCGGGGAGCTGTTTTTT
.,.,TRBV6-5,TRBJ2-1,CASIEQGGSDNEQFF,TGTGCCAGCATAGAACAGGGAGGGTCCGACAATGAGCAGTTCTTC
.,TRBD1,TRBV27,TRBJ2-3,CASSQGQATDTQYF,TGTGCCAGCAGTCAAGGACAGGCCACAGATACGCAGTATTTT
.,.,TRBV18,TRBJ2-7,CASSSETGSYEQYF,TGTGCCAGCTCATCGGAGACCGGCTCCTACGAGCAGTACTTC
.,.,TRBV27,TRBJ1-2,CASSPFRDPGGFGYTF,TGTGCCAGCAGTCCGTTCCGGGACCCGGGCGGGTTTGGCTACACCTTC
.,.,TRBV6-5,TRBJ1-6,CASRPSWDNSPLHF,TGTGCCAGCAGACCGTCTTGGGATAATTCACCCCTCCACTTT
.,TRBD2,TRBV28,TRBJ2-1,CASPPPGGYNEQFF,TGTGCCAGTCCCCCGCCCGGGGGGTACAATGAGCAGTTCTTC
.,TRBD1,TRBV27,TRBJ1-1,CASRSTGGTEAFF,TGTGCCAGCAGGTCGACAGGGGGCACTGAAGCTTTCTTT
.,.,TRBV7-6,TRBJ2-7,CASSRRGAGEQYF,TGTGCCAGCAGCCGCAGGGGTGCCGGGGAGCAGTACTTC
.,.,TRBV24-1,TRBJ2-1,CATSVAHEQFF,TGTGCCACCAGTGTTGCCCATGAGCAGTTCTTC
few,TRBD1,TRBV6-5,TRBJ1-1,CASRGQGPNTEAFF,TGTGCCAGCAGGGGACAGGGGCCGAACACTGAAGCTTTCTTT
.,.,TRBV30,TRBJ2-7,CAWTNSGKGYEQYF,TGTGCCTGGACTAATAGCGGTAAGGGCTACGAGCAGTACTTC
.,TRBD1,TRBV10-2,TRBJ2-2,CASSGGTGPTGELFF,TGCGCCAGCAGTGGGGGGACAGGGCCCACCGGGGAGCTGTTTTTT
.,TRBD2,TRBV18,TRBJ2-3,CASSLPTSDITDTQYF,TGTGCCAGCTCACTTCCGACTAGCGACATCACAGATACGCAGTATTTT
.,.,TRBV7-9,TRBJ2-3,CASSLGTTGSTDTQYF,TGTGCCAGCAGCTTAGGGACAACAGGAAGCACAGATACGCAGTATTTT
many,.,TRBV6-5,TRBJ1-4,CASSQSGSTNEKLFF,TGTGCCAGCAGTCAAAGTGGTTCGACTAATGAAAAACTGTTTTTT
.,.,TRBV1,TRBJ2-7,CTSSQDQVGAEQYF,TGCACCAGCAGCCAAGATCAAGTCGGGGCCGAGCAGTACTTC
.,TRBD1,TRBV18,TRBJ2-7,CASSPGQGGSYEQYF,TGTGCCAGCTCCCCCGGACAGGGGGGCTCCTACGAGCAGTACTTC
once,TRBD1,TRBV14,TRBJ1-4,CASSPRTGLEKLFF,TGTGCCAGCAGCCCTCGGACAGGGCTGGAAAAACTGTTTTTT
.,.,TRBV6-6,TRBJ1-1,CASQVGTEAFF,TGTGCCAGCCAGGTTGGCACTGAAGCTTTCTTT
few,.,TRBV7-9,TRBJ2-3,CASSFTGNTDTQYF,TGTGCCAGCAGCTTTACGGGGAACACAGATACGCAGTATTTT
.,.,TRBV23-1,TRBJ2-3,CASSHPWEKDF,TGCGCCAGCAGTCATCCCTGGGAGAAGGACTTT
.,.,TRBV12-5,TRBJ2-1,CASPYHAGSLNEQFF,TGTGCTAGTCCCTACCATGCCGGTAGTCTCAATGAGCAGTTCTTC
.,.,TRBV7-8,TRBJ2-1,CASSSFRGVRYNEQFF,TGTGCCAGCAGCTCGTTTAGGGGGGTCCGCTACAATGAGCAGTTCTTC
few,TRBD2,TRBV6-5,TRBJ2-1,CASSWTSGSDVEFF,TGTGCCAGCAGCTGGACTAGCGGGAGTGACGTGGAGTTCTTC
.,.,TRBV9,TRBJ2-3,CASSGLGGPLADTQYF,TGTGCCAGCAGCGGCTTGGGCGGGCCGCTAGCAGATACGCAGTATTTT
.,.,TRBV6-5,TRBJ1-1,CASRGGNTEAFF,TGTGCCAGCAGAGGGGGGAACACTGAAGCTTTCTTT
few,TRBD1,TRBV30,TRBJ1-1,CASTDRRNTEAFF,TGTGCCTCTACGGACAGGAGGAACACTGAAGCTTTCTTT
.,TRBD2,TRBV9,TRBJ2-1,CASSAGGALENEQFF,TGTGCCAGCAGCGCGGGGGGGGCCCTGGAGAATGAGCAGTTCTTC
once,.,TRBV30,TRBJ2-2,CAWMGSPRPSGELFF,TGTGCCTGGATGGGGTCGCCCCGTCCCTCCGGGGAGCTGTTTTTT
.,TRBD2,TRBV4-1,TRBJ2-1,CASSFRGRREDEQFF,TGCGCCAGCAGCTTTAGGGGTAGGCGGGAGGATGAGCAGTTCTTC
.,TRBD1,TRBV18,TRBJ1-1,CASSPQGAENTEAFF,TGTGCCAGCTCACCACAGGGGGCCGAGAACACTGAAGCTTTCTTT
.,.,TRBV6-6,TRBJ1-4,CASSPRPGATNEKLFF,TGTGCCAGCAGTCCCCGACCGGGTGCAACTAATGAAAAACTGTTTTTT
.,.,TRBV5-1,TRBJ2-2,CASSPQHTGELFF,TGCGCCAGCAGCCCCCAGCACACCGGGGAGCTGTTTTTT
.,.,TRBV4-3,TRBJ2-1,CASSQERAEQFF,TGCGCCAGCAGCCAAGAGCGGGCAGAGCAGTTCTTC
few,TRBD1,TRBV19,TRBJ2-1,CASGQTGGISYNEQFF,TGTGCCAGTGGGCAGACAGGGGGCATCTCCTACAATGAGCAGTTCTTC
.,TRBD1,TRBV12-3/TRBV12-4,TRBJ2-7,CASRLGTGDEQYF,TGTGCCAGCAGGCTCGGGACAGGGGACGAGCAGTACTTC
.,.,TRBV9,TRBJ1-1,CASSVSLNTEAFF,TGTGCCAGCAGCGTATCCCTTAACACTGAAGCTTTCTTT
few,.,TRBV5-1,TRBJ2-7,CASSSQGTYGYEQYF,TGCGCCAGCAGCTCGCAGGGGACCTATGGCTACGAGCAGTACTTC
once,.,TRBV5-1,TRBJ2-2,CASSLDGGPNTGELFF,TGCGCCAGCAGCTTGGACGGAGGACCGAACACCGGGGAGCTGTTTTTT
.,TRBD1,TRBV27,TRBJ1-5,CASTPRDREDNQPQHF,TGTGCCAGCACTCCACGGGACAGGGAAGACAATCAGCCCCAGCATTTT
.,.,TRBV28,TRBJ2-7,CASSFHLGRLSYEQYF,TGTGCCAGCAGTTTCCACCTAGGGAGGTTATCCTACGAGCAGTACTTC